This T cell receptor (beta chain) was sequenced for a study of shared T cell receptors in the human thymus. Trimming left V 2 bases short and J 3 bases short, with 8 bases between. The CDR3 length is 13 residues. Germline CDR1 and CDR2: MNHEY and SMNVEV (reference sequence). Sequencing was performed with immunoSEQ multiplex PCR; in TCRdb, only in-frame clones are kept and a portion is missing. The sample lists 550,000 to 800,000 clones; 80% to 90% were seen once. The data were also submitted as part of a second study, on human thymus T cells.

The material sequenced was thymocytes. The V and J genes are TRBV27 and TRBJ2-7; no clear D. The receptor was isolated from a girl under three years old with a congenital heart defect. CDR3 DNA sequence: TGTGCCAGCAGTTTAAATAGTATCTACGAGCAGTACTTC. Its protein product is CASSLNSIYEQYF.